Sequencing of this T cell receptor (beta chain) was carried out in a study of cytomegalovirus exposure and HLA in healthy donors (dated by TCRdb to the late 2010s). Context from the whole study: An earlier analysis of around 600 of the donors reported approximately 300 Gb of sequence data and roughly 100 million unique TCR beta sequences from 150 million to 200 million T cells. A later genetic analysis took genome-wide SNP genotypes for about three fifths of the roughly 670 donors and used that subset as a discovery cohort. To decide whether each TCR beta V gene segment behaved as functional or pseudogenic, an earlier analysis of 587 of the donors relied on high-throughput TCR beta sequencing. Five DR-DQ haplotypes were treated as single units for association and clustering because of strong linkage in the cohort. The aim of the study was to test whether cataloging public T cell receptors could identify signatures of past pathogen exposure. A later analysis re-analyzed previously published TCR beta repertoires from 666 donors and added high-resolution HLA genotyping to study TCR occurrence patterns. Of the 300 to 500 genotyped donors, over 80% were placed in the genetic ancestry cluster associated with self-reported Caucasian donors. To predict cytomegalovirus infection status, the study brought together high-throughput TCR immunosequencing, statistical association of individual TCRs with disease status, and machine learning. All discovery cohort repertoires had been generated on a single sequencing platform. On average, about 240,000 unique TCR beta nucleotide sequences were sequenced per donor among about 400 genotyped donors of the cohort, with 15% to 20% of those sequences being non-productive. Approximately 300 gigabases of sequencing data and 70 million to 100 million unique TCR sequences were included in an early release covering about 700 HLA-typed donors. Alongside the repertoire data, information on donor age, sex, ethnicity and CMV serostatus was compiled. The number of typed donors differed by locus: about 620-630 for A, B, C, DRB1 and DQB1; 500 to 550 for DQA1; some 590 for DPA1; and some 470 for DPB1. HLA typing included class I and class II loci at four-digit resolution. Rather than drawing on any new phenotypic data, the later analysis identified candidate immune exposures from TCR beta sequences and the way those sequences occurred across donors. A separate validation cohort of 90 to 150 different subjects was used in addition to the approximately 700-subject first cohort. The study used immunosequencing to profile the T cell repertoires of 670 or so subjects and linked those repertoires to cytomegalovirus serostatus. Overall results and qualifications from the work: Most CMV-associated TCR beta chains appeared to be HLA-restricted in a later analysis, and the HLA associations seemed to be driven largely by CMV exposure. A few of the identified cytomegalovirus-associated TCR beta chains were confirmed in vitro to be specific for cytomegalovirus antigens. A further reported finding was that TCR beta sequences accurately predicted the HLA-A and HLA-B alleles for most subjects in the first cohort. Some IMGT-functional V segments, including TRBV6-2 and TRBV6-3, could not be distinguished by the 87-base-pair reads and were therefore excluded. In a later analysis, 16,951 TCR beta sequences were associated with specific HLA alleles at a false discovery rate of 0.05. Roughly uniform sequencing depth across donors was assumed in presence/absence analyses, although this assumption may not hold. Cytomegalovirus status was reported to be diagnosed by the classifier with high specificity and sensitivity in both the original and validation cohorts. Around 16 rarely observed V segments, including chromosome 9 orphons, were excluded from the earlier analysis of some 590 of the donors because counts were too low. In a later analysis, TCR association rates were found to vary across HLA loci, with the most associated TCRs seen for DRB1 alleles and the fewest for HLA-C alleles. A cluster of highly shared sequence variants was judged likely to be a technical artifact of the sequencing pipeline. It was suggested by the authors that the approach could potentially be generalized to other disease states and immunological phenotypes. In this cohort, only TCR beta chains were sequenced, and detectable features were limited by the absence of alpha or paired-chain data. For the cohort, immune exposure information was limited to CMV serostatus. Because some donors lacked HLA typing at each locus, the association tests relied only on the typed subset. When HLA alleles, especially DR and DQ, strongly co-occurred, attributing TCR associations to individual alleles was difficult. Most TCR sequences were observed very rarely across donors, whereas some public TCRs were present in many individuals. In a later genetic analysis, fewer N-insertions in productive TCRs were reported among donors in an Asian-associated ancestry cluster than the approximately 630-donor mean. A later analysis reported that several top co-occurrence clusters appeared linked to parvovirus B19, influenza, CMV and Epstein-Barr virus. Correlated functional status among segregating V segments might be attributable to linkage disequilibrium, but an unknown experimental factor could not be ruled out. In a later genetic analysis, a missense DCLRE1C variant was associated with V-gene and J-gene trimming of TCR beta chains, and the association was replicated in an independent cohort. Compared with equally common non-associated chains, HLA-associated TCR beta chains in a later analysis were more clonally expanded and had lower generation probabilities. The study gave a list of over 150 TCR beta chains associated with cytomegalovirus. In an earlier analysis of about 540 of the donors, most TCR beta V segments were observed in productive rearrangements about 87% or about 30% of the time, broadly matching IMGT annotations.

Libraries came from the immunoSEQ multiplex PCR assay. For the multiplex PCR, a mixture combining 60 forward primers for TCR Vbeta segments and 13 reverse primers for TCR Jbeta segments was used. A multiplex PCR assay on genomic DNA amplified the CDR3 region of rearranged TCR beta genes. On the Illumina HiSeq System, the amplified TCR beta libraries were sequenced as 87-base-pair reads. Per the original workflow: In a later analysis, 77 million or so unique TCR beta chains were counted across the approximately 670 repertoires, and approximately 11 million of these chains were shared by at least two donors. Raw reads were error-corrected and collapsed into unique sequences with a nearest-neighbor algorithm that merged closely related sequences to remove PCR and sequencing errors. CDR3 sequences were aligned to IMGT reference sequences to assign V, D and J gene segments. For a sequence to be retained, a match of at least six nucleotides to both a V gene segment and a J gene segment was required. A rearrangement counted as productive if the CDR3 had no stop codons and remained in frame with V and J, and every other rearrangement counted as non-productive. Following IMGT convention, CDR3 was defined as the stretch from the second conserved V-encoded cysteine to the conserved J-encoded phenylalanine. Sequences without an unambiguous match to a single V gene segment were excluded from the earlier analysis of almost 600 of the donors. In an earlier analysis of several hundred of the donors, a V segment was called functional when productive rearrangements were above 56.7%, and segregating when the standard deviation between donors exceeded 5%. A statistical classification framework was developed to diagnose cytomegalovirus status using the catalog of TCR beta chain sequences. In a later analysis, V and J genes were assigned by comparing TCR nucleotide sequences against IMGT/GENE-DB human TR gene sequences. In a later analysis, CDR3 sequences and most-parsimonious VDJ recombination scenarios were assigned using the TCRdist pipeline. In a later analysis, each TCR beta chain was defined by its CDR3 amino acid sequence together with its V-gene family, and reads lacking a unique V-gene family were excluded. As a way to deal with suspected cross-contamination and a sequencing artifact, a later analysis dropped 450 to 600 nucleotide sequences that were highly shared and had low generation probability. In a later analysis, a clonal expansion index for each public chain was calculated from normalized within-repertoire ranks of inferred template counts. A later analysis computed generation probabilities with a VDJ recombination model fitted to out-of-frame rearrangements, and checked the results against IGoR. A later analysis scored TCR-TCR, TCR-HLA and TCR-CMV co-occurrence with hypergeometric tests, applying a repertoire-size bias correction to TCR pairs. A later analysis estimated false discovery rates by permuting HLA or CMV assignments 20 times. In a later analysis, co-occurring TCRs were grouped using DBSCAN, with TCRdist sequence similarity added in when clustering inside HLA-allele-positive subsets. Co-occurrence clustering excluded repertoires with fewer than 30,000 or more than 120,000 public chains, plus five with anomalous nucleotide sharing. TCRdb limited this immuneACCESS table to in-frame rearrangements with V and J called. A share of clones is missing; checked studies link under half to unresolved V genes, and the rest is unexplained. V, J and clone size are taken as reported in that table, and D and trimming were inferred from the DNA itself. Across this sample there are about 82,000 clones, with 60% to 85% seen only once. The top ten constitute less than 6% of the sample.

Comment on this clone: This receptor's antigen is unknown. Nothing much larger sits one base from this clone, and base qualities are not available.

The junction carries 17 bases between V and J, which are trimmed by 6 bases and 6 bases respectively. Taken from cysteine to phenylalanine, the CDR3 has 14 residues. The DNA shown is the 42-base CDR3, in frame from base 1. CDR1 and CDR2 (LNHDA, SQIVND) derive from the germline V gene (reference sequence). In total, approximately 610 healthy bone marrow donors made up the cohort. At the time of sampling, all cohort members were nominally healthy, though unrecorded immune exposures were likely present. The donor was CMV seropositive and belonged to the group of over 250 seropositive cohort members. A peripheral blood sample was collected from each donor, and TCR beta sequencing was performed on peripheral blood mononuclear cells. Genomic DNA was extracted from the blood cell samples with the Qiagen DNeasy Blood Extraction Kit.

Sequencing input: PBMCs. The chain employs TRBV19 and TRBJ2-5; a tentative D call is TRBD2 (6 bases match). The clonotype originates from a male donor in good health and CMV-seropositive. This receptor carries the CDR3 CASSPGGVGKTQYF. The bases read TGTGCCAGTAGCCCGGGCGGGGTTGGGAAGACCCAGTACTTC. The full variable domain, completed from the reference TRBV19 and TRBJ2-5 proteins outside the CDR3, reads DGGITQSPKYLFRKEGQNVTLSCEQNLNHDAMYWYRQDPGQGLRLIYYSQIVNDFQKGDIAEGYSVSREKKESFPLTVTSAQKNPTAFYLCASSPGGVGKTQYFGPGTRLLVL.